The rows below give T cell receptor beta chains drawn from one sample of a study of tumor-infiltrating lymphocytes in primary liver carcinoma. TCRdb re-called the multiplex PCR reads through MiXCR, storing one row per CDR3 protein. The table shows about 310,000 distinct CDR3 sequences, with more than 55% occurring only once. The sample comprised peripheral blood. All receptors derive from a woman aged 25-40 years with primary liver carcinoma and hepatitis B virus infection. The CDR3 runs from the conserved cysteine through the conserved F or W. Each record gives: J gene, D gene, V gene, clone size, CDR3 length, CDR3 DNA, CDR3 protein. The D gene is left open where the match is weak. The size field is filled for only some rows; it gives once, few, many or a size class.

J: TRBJ1-2; D: NA; V: TRBV28; size: few; length: 14; DNA: TGTGCCAGCAGTTTGAATGGACAGACCTATGGCTACACCTTC; CDR3: CASSLNGQTYGYTF
J: TRBJ2-5; D: TRBD2; V: TRBV4-1; size: NA; length: 18; DNA: TGCGCCAGCAGCCAAGTAAATATGGGACTAAGCGGCCAAGGGGCCCAGTACTTC; CDR3: CASSQVNMGLSGQGAQYF
J: TRBJ2-2; D: NA; V: TRBV11-2; size: once; length: 13; DNA: TGTGCCAGCAACGGAACGAACACCAGGGAGCTGTTTTTT; CDR3: CASNGTNTRELFF
J: TRBJ2-1; D: NA; V: TRBV6-5; size: NA; length: 15; DNA: TGTGCCAGCAGTTACGAGGGAGGACAGACTAATGAGCAGCTCTTC; CDR3: CASSYEGGQTNEQLF
J: TRBJ1-4; D: TRBD1; V: TRBV4-1; size: NA; length: 15; DNA: TGCGCCAGCAGCCAGCCGGGACAGGGGGACGAAAAACTGTTTTTT; CDR3: CASSQPGQGDEKLFF
J: TRBJ2-3; D: TRBD2; V: TRBV5-4; size: NA; length: 15; DNA: TGTGCCAGCCAGTTGGCTAGCGGGAGGTCAGATACGCAGTATTTT; CDR3: CASQLASGRSDTQYF
J: TRBJ2-7; D: TRBD2; V: TRBV11-3; size: NA; length: 16; DNA: TGTGCCAACAGTCCCCGGACTAGCGGACCAACCTACGAGCAGTACTTC; CDR3: CANSPRTSGPTYEQYF
J: TRBJ2-7; D: NA; V: TRBV6-1; size: NA; length: 14; DNA: TGTGCCAGCAGTGGAGGACACATGGCGGTCGAGCAGTACTTC; CDR3: CASSGGHMAVEQYF
J: TRBJ2-1; D: TRBD2; V: TRBV29-1; size: once; length: 14; DNA: TGCAGCGTCTCTGGGACTAGCGGAATCAATGATCAGTTCTTC; CDR3: CSVSGTSGINDQFF
J: TRBJ2-1; D: NA; V: TRBV29-1; size: many; length: 10; DNA: TGCAGCCTTAAGAGAGATGAGCAGTTCTTC; CDR3: CSLKRDEQFF
J: TRBJ2-5; D: TRBD2; V: TRBV12-3/TRBV12-4; size: many; length: 16; DNA: TGTGCCAGCAGAAAAGGGCTAGCGGGCTTCCAAGAGACCCAGTACTTC; CDR3: CASRKGLAGFQETQYF
J: TRBJ1-5; D: NA; V: TRBV28; size: once; length: 17; DNA: TGTGGCAGCAGTTTGGTCGGCGGAACTTATAGCAATCAGCCCCAGCATTTT; CDR3: CGSSLVGGTYSNQPQHF
J: TRBJ2-7; D: NA; V: TRBV29-1; size: NA; length: 15; DNA: TGCAGCGTTGAAGTCGCAAACGATGGTCTTTACGAGCAGTACTTC; CDR3: CSVEVANDGLYEQYF
J: TRBJ2-2; D: TRBD2; V: TRBV6-1; size: NA; length: 16; DNA: TGTGTCGGCAGCTTCCTAGCGGGGGGAAACACCGGGGAGCTGTTTTTT; CDR3: CVGSFLAGGNTGELFF
J: TRBJ2-3; D: NA; V: TRBV11-2; size: once; length: 15; DNA: TGTGCCAGCAGCTTCCGAGTGGCTAGCACAGATATGCAGTATTTT; CDR3: CASSFRVASTDMQYF
J: TRBJ2-2; D: NA; V: TRBV4-2; size: many; length: 14; DNA: TGTGCCAGCAGCGTAGACAGCGGCACCGGGGAGCTGTTTTTT; CDR3: CASSVDSGTGELFF
J: TRBJ2-1; D: NA; V: TRBV12-3/TRBV12-4; size: NA; length: 16; DNA: TGTGTCAGCAGTTTGGCCGGGGGGCCAAGGTACAATGAGCAGTTCTTC; CDR3: CVSSLAGGPRYNEQFF
J: TRBJ2-7; D: NA; V: TRBV6-6; size: NA; length: 13; DNA: TGTGCCAGCAGCATCGGGTCCCGCTACGAGCAGTACTTC; CDR3: CASSIGSRYEQYF